Included here is one TCR beta chain sequence, with context. The data belong to a study of blood T cell repertoires in COVID-19. Study overall: From the United States, Italy and Spain came samples of acute and convalescent COVID-19. T cells, B-cell-depleted T cells, or PBMCs supplied cDNA or gDNA.

In the authors' workflow: Scientists estimated how many nucleated cells there were by amplifying reference gene primers. Measured with immunoSEQ multiplex PCR; TCRdb has only the in-frame clones, and not every one. The V and J calls and the clone size are those of that table, but D and trimming were determined from the DNA. Among around 140,000 clones listed, 87% were seen once. The CDR3 runs to 15 residues. Trimming cost V 2 bases and J 0 bases, with 10 bases left between them. The germline CDR1 and CDR2 sequences are SGHTA and FQGNSA. The rearrangement links TRBV7-2 to TRBJ1-2, with a tentative D call TRBD1 (5 bases). The sequencing sample was made of peripheral blood. This clonotype was sampled from a man over 45 who had recovered from COVID-19. The CDR3 nucleotides are TGTGCCAGCAGCTTAAAACAGGACCCTAACTATGGCTACACCTTC. It yields the protein CASSLKQDPNYGYTF.